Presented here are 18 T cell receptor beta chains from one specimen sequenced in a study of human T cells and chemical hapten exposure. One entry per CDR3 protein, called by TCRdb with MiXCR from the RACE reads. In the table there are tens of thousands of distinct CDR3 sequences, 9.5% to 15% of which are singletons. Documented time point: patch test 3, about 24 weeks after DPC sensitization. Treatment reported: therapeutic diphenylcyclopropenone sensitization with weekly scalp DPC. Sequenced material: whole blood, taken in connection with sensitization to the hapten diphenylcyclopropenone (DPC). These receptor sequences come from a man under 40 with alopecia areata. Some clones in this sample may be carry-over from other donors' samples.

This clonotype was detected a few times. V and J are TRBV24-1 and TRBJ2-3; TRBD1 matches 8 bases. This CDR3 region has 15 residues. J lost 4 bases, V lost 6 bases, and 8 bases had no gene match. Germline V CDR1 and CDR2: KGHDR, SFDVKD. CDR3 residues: CATSLGQGRADTQYF. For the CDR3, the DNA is TGTGCCACCAGTCTAGGACAGGGTAGAGCAGATACGCAGTATTTT.

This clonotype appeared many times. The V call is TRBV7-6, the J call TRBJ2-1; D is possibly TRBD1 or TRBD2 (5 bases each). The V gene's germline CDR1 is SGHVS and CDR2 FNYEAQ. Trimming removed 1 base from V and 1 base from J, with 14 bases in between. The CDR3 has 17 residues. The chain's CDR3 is CASSLDAGTVSYNEQFF. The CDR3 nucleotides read TGTGCCAGCAGCTTAGACGCCGGGACGGTTTCCTACAATGAGCAGTTCTTC.

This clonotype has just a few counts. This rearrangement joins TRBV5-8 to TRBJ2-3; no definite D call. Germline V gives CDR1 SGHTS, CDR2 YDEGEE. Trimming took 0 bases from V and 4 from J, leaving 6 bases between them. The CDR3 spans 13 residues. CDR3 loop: CASSLDSSDTQYF. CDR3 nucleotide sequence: TGTGCCAGCAGCTTGGACAGTTCAGATACGCAGTATTTT.

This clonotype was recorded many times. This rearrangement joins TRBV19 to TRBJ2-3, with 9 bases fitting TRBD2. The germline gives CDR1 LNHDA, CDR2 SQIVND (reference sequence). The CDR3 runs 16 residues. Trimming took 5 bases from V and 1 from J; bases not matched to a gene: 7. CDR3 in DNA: TGTGCCAGTAGTTCATTCCAGCGGGGGGGCACAGATACGCAGTATTTT. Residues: CASSSFQRGGTDTQYF. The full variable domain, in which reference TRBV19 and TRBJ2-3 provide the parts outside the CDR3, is DGGITQSPKYLFRKEGQNVTLSCEQNLNHDAMYWYRQDPGQGLRLIYYSQIVNDFQKGDIAEGYSVSREKKESFPLTVTSAQKNPTAFYLCASSSFQRGGTDTQYFGPGTRLTVL.

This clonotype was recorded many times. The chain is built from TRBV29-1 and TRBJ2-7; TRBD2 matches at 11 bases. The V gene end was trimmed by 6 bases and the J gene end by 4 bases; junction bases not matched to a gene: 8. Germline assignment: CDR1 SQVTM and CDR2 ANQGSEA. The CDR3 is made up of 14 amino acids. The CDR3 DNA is TGCAGCGTCGAATTCTCTAGCGGGGGGTACGAGCAGTACTTC. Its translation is CSVEFSSGGYEQYF.

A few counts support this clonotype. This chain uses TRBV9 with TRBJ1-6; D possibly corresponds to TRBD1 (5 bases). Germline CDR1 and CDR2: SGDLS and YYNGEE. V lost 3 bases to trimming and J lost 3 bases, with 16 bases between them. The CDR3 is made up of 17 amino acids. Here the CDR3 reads CASSADPGFNYNSPLHF. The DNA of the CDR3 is TGTGCCAGCAGCGCCGACCCAGGGTTTAACTATAATTCACCCCTCCACTTT.

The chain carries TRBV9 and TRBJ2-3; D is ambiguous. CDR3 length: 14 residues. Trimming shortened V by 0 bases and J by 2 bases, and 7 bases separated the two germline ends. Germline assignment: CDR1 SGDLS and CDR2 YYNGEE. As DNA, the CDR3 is TGTGCCAGCAGCGTAGGGGTTCCCACAGATACGCAGTATTTT. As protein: CASSVGVPTDTQYF.

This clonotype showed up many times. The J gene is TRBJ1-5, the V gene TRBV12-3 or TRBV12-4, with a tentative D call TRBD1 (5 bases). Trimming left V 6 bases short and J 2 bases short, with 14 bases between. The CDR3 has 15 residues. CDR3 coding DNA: TGTGCCAGCAGGGGGGTGGGGATGGGCAATCAGCCCCAGCATTTT. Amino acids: CASRGVGMGNQPQHF.

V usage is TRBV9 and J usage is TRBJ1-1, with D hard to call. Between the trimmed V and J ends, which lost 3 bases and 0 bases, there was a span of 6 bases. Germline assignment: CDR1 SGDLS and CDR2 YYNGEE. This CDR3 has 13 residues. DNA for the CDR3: TGTGCCAGCAGCGAAATGCTGAACACTGAAGCTTTCTTT. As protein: CASSEMLNTEAFF.

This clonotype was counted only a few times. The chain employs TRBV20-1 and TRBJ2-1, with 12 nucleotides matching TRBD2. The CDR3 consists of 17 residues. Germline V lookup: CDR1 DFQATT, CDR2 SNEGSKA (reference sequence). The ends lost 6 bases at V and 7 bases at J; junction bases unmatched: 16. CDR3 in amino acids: CSAWASGGAIGYNEQFF. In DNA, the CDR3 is TGCAGTGCCTGGGCTAGCGGGGGGGCCATAGGGTATAATGAGCAGTTCTTC.

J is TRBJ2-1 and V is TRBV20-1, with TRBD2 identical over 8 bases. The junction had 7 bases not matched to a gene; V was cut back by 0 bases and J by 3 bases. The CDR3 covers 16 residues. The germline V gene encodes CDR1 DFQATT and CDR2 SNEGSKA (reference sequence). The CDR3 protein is CSAREVRGGFYNEQFF. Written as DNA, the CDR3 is TGCAGTGCTAGAGAAGTTCGGGGGGGCTTCTACAATGAGCAGTTCTTC.

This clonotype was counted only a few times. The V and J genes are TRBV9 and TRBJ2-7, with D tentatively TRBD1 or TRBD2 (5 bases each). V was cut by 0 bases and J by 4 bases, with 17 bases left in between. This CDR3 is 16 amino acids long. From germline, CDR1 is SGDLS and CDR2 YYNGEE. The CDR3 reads CASSVGTRDHPYEQYF. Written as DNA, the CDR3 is TGTGCCAGCAGCGTAGGAACCAGGGACCACCCTTACGAGCAGTACTTC.

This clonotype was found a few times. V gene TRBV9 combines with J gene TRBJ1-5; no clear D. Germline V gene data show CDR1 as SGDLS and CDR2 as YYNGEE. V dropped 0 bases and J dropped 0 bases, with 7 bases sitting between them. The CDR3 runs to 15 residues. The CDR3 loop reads CASSVEPGSNQPQHF. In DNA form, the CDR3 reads TGTGCCAGCAGCGTAGAACCGGGTAGCAATCAGCCCCAGCATTTT.

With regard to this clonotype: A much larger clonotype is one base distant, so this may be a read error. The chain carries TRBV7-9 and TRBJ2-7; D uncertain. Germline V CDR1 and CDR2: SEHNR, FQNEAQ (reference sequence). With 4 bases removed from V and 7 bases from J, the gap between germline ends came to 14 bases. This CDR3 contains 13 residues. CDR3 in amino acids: CASSSLIGEEQYF. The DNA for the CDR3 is TGTGCCAGCAGCTCCCTCATAGGCGAGGAGCAGTACTTC.

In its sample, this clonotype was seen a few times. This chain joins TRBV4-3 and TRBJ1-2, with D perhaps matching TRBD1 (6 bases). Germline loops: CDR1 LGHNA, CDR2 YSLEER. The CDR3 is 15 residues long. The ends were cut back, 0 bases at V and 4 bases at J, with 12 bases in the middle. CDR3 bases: TGCGCCAGCAGCCAAGAGTGGGGGCAGGGCTATGGCTACACCTTC. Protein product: CASSQEWGQGYGYTF.

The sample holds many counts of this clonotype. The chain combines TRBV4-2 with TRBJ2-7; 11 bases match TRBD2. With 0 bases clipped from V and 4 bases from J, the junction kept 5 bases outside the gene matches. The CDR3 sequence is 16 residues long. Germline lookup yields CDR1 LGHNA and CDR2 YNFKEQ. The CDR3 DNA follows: TGTGCCAGCAGCCAAGATCGCACTAGCGGGGGTTACGAGCAGTACTTC. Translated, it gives CASSQDRTSGGYEQYF.

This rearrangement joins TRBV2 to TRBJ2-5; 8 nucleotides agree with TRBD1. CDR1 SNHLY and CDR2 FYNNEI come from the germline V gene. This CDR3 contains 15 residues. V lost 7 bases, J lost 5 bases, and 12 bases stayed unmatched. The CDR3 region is CASMDRDFSIETQYF. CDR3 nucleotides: TGTGCCAGCATGGACAGGGATTTTTCAATTGAGACCCAGTACTTC.

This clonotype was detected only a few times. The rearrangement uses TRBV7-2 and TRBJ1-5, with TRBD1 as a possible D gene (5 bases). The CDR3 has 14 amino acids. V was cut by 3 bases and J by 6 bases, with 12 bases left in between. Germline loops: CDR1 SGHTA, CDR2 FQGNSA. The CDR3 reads CASSLDNSGQPQHF. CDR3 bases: TGTGCCAGCAGCTTGGACAATTCAGGTCAGCCCCAGCATTTT.